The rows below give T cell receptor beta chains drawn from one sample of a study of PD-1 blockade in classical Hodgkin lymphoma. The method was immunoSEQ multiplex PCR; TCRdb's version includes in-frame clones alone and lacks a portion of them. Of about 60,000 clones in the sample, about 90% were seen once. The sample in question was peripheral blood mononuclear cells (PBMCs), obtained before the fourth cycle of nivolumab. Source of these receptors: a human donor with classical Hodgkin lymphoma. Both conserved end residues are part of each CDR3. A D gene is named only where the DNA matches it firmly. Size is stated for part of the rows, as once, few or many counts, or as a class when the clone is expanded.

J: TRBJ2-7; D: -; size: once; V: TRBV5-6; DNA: TGTGCCAGCAGGACGACTGGAGGCGAGCAGTACTTC; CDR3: CASRTTGGEQYF
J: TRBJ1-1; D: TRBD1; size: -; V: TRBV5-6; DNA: TGTGCCAGCAGCCTACCGCACAGGGGGCCTTACACTGAAGCTTTCTTT; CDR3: CASSLPHRGPYTEAFF
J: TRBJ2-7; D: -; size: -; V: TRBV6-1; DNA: TGTGCCAGCATTTGGACAGGAGGGGTTTCCGAGCAGTACTTC; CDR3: CASIWTGGVSEQYF
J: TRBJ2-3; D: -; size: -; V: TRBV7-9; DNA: TGTGCCAGCAGCCGGGATGCAGATACGCAGTATTTT; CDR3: CASSRDADTQYF
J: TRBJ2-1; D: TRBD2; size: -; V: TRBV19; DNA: TGTGCCAGTAGTATAGTTGAGGGACTAGCGTACAATGAGCAGTTCTTC; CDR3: CASSIVEGLAYNEQFF
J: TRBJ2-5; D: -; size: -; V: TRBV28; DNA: TGTGCCAGCAGTTTCCAAGAGACCCAGTACTTC; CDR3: CASSFQETQYF
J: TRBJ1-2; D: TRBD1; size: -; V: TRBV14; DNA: TGTGCCAGCAGAGGACAGGGGTATGGCTACACCTTC; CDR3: CASRGQGYGYTF
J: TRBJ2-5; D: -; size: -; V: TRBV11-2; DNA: TGTGCCAGCAGCGCAGTCGCGGGGGCTGGTGAGACCCAGTACTTC; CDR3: CASSAVAGAGETQYF
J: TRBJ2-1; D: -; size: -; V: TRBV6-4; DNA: TGTGCCAGCAGTGACACCGATTGGGGGTCCAATGAGCAGTTCTTC; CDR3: CASSDTDWGSNEQFF
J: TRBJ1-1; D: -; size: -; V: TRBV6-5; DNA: TGTGCCAGCAGGCCTCCGGGGTCGAACACTGAAGCTTTCTTT; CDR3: CASRPPGSNTEAFF
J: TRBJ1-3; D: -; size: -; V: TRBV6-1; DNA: TGTGCCAGCAGTGGACAGCTCTCTGGAAACACCATATATTTT; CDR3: CASSGQLSGNTIYF
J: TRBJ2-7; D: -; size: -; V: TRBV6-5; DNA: TGTGCCAGCATGACCAGTATTACCTACGAGCAGTACTTC; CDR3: CASMTSITYEQYF
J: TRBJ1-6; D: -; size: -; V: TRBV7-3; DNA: TGTGCCAGCAGCTTAATTGCAGGGCGTTATTCACCCCTCCACTTT; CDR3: CASSLIAGRYSPLHF
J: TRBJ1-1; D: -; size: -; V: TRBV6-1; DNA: TGTGCCAGCAGCACTATCCAGGAGAACACTGAAGCTTTCTTT; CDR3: CASSTIQENTEAFF
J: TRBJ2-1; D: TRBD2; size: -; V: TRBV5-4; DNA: TGTGCCAGCAGCTTAGGGACTAGCGGGGGTATAGATGAGCAGTTCTTC; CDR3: CASSLGTSGGIDEQFF
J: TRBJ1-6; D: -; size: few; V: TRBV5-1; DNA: TGCGCCAGCAGCTTGGGAGGGTATAATTCACCCCTCCACTTT; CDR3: CASSLGGYNSPLHF
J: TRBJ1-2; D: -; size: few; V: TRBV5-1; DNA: TGCGCCAGCAGTAACGAGGATGAGGGGTATGGCTACACCTTC; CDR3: CASSNEDEGYGYTF
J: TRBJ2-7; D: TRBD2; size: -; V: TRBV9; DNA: TGTGCCAGCAGCGCCTTCGGAGCGGGGGCCTACGAGCAGTACTTC; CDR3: CASSAFGAGAYEQYF
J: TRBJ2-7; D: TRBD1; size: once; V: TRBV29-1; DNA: TGCAGCGTTGAGGTAGGAGGGACAGGGAGCTCCTACGAGCAGTACTTC; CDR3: CSVEVGGTGSSYEQYF
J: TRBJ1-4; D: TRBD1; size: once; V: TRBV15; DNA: TGTGCCACGGGACAGATTAATGAAAAACTGTTTTTT; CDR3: CATGQINEKLFF